The source of this T cell receptor (beta chain) is a study of T cell changes during pregnancy in multiple sclerosis. TCRdb's copy holds only in-frame clones and misses some; the assay was immunoSEQ multiplex PCR. Found here are fewer than 25,000 clones, 80% to 90% of them singletons; the top ten hold roughly 6.9%. This clone was seen just once. With 0 bases clipped from V and 8 bases from J, the junction kept 9 bases outside the gene matches. The CDR3 runs 16 residues. The germline V gene has CDR1 LGHNA and CDR2 YSLEER. The clonotype originates from a female donor with multiple sclerosis, enrolled in a pregnancy study. The V call is TRBV4-3, the J call TRBJ1-2; 10 bases line up with TRBD1. The input for sequencing was CD8+ T cells from peripheral blood mononuclear cells, taken in the first trimester of pregnancy. DNA for the CDR3: TGCGCCAGCAGCCAAGACCGGGACAGGGGTTGGTGGGGCTACACCTTC. The encoded protein is CASSQDRDRGWWGYTF.